This entry lists 20 T cell receptor beta chains sequenced from one sample in a study of blood T cell repertoires in COVID-19. Sequencing was performed with immunoSEQ multiplex PCR; in TCRdb, only in-frame clones are kept and a portion is missing. The sample consists of some 420,000 clones, around 87% of them appearing once. The sequenced sample was PBMCs or T cells enriched from blood (not recorded which). The receptors were sampled from a man aged 30-40 years who had recovered from COVID-19.

The count of this clone is one. The chain recombines TRBV28 with TRBJ1-4, with a possible D match to TRBD1 (5 bases). This CDR3 is built from 14 residues. The germline CDR1 and CDR2 sequences are MDHEN and SYDVKM. V lost 7 bases and J 8 bases, leaving 17 bases between the germline ends. DNA of the CDR3: TGTGCCAGCACCCTCGGGGGGGAGGGAGAAAAACTGTTTTTT. The encoded protein is CASTLGGEGEKLFF.

The table lists this clone with a few counts. V and J are TRBV2 and TRBJ2-7, with D tentatively TRBD2 (6 bases). The length of the CDR3 is 13 residues. Germline V lookup: CDR1 SNHLY, CDR2 FYNNEI. Deletions cut 8 bases from V and 6 bases from J, with 17 bases between. CDR3 region: CASQGLGRGEQYF. The DNA of the CDR3 is TGTGCCAGCCAGGGACTGGGACGGGGCGAGCAGTACTTC.

V gene TRBV19 combines with J gene TRBJ1-5; the D gene is possibly TRBD1 (6 bases). The germline V and J ends were trimmed by 4 bases and 0 bases, with 13 bases remaining between them. The CDR3 extends over 16 amino acids. The V gene's germline CDR1 is LNHDA and CDR2 SQIVND (reference sequence). For the CDR3, the DNA is TGTGCCAGTAGTACGGGGGGGCTGGTTAGCAATCAGCCCCAGCATTTT. Translation gives CASSTGGLVSNQPQHF.

The J gene is TRBJ2-1, the V gene TRBV19, with 12 bases aligning to TRBD2. Germline V gene data show CDR1 as LNHDA and CDR2 as SQIVND (reference sequence). The CDR3 contains 17 residues. V lost 3 bases to trimming and J lost 5 bases; unmatched junction nucleotides: 8. As DNA, the CDR3 is TGTGCCAGTAGTATTGATAGCGGACTAGCGGGGAACAATGAGCAGTTCTTC. Its protein is CASSIDSGLAGNNEQFF.

The J gene is TRBJ1-2, the V gene TRBV7-2, with 12 bases matching TRBD1. Germline CDR1 SGHTA, CDR2 FQGNSA. This CDR3 has 16 residues. V shed 5 bases and J 8 bases; nucleotides not matched to a gene: 12. DNA for the CDR3: TGTGCCAGCAGCACTCGTGGGGGACAGGGGGCCGACGGCTACACCTTC. This translates into CASSTRGGQGADGYTF.

This chain links TRBV12-3 or TRBV12-4 with TRBJ2-3, with D perhaps TRBD2 (5 bases). This CDR3 region has 12 residues. Trimming pared 5 bases from V and 3 bases from J, leaving 6 bases between. In DNA, the CDR3 is TGTGCCAGCAGTAGGAGGACAGATACGCAGTATTTT. This codes for CASSRRTDTQYF.

The chain carries TRBV2 and TRBJ1-5; a weak D match, TRBD1 (5 bases). V gave up 4 bases and J gave up 7 bases, with 17 bases separating them. The CDR3 contains 15 residues. The germline CDR1 and CDR2 sequences are SNHLY and FYNNEI. The DNA for the CDR3 is TGTGCCAGCAGTGGGCAGACAGTCGGGGGACAGCCCCAGCATTTT. This codes for CASSGQTVGGQPQHF.

V is TRBV11-2 and J is TRBJ2-7; 12 bases are a match to TRBD1. Germline lookup yields CDR1 SGHAT and CDR2 FQNNGV. Trimming at V came to 6 bases and at J to 6 bases, leaving 9 bases not matched to a gene. The CDR3 spans 15 residues. The DNA of the CDR3 is TGTGCCAGCAGGCAACCGGGACAGGGGGCCATCGAGCAGTACTTC. Amino acid sequence: CASRQPGQGAIEQYF.

The chain couples TRBV3-1 (or the pseudogene TRBV3-2) to TRBJ1-1, with D unclear. This CDR3 has 13 amino acids. Germline V lookup: CDR1 LGHDT, CDR2 YNNKEL (reference sequence). V was shortened by 4 bases and J by 6 bases, with 12 bases between the two germline ends. This chain's CDR3 is CASSPTREAEAFF. The CDR3 DNA follows: TGTGCCAGCAGCCCCACACGGGAGGCTGAAGCTTTCTTT.

The V and J genes are TRBV7-8 and TRBJ1-4; a weak D match, TRBD1 (5 bases). CDR1 is SGHVS, CDR2 FQNEAQ, per germline. The V gene lost 7 bases and the J gene lost 0 bases, with 21 bases spanning the gap. The CDR3 sequence is 18 residues long. CDR3 region: CASNNLGAGMATNEKLFF. The CDR3 nucleotides read TGTGCCAGCAACAATCTAGGGGCAGGGATGGCAACTAATGAAAAACTGTTTTTT.

In DNA form, the CDR3 reads TGTGCCTGGACCGGGGTTACCCGCTTGGGTGAGCAGTTCTTC. Translating gives CAWTGVTRLGEQFF. This rearrangement joins TRBV30 to TRBJ2-1; D possibly corresponds to TRBD2 (5 bases). The germline V gene has CDR1 GTSNPN and CDR2 SVGIG (reference sequence). CDR3 length: 14 amino acids. The V gene lost 4 bases and the J gene lost 9 bases, with 19 bases spanning the gap.

The V and J genes are TRBV5-6 and TRBJ1-5; TRBD1 might be the D (6 bases). Trimming took 3 bases from V and 1 from J, leaving 17 bases between them. CDR1 and CDR2 (germline): SGHDT, YYEEEE. The CDR3 consists of 17 residues. The DNA of the CDR3 is TGTGCCAGCAGCTCAGCTTACGCCGGGACAAGCAATCAGCCCCAGCATTTT. Its translation: CASSSAYAGTSNQPQHF.

Points on this clone: The same CDR3 arises from other DNA sequences in this sample as well. The genes are TRBV5-1 and TRBJ2-7, with 11 bases aligning to TRBD1. The CDR3 length is 14 residues. Losses at the gene ends were 4 bases for V and 3 bases for J; bases not matched to a gene: 3. Germline V gene lookup returns CDR1 SGHRS and CDR2 YFSETQ. CDR3: CASSPGQGVYEQYF. In nucleotides, the CDR3 is TGCGCCAGCAGCCCGGGACAGGGGGTCTACGAGCAGTACTTC.

Here the CDR3 reads CASSVGGDVSYEQYF. In nucleotides, the CDR3 is TGTGCCAGCAGCGTAGGGGGGGATGTATCCTACGAGCAGTACTTC. This rearrangement joins TRBV9 to TRBJ2-7; a possible D gene is TRBD2 (6 bases). V shed 0 bases and J shed 1 base, with 11 bases lying between them. This CDR3 contains 15 residues. In germline, CDR1 is SGDLS, CDR2 YYNGEE.

The chain uses TRBV5-5 and TRBJ1-3; D is possibly TRBD1 (5 bases). V dropped 2 bases and J dropped 4 bases, with 13 bases sitting between them. The germline gives CDR1 SGHKS, CDR2 YYEKEE (reference sequence). This CDR3 spans 15 amino acids. CDR3 sequence (DNA): TGTGCCAGCAGCTTTTCGGGGGAAGAAGGAAACACCATATATTTT. This translates into CASSFSGEEGNTIYF.

The rearrangement joins TRBV28 to TRBJ1-1, with 8 bases identical to TRBD1. The CDR3 extends over 14 amino acids. Germline values: CDR1 MDHEN, CDR2 SYDVKM. V trimming: 8 bases; J trimming: 3 bases; junction bases outside the gene matches: 8. The CDR3 here is CASQPGQEHTEAFF. Written as DNA, the CDR3 is TGTGCCAGCCAACCGGGACAGGAGCACACTGAAGCTTTCTTT. Using reference TRBV28 and TRBJ1-1 for the parts outside the CDR3, the full variable domain is DVKVTQSSRYLVKRTGEKVFLECVQDMDHENMFWYRQDPGLGLRLIYFSYDVKMKEKGDIPEGYSVSREKKERFSLILESASTNQTSMYLCASQPGQEHTEAFFGQGTRLTVV.

The chain uses TRBV3-1 (or the pseudogene TRBV3-2) and TRBJ2-2; D is unresolved. The CDR3 is made up of 16 amino acids. Germline loops: CDR1 LGHDT, CDR2 YNNKEL (reference sequence). Trimming removed 4 bases from V and 1 base from J, with 13 bases in between. CDR3 in amino acids: CASSPQSLGNTGELFF. The CDR3 bases are TGTGCCAGCAGCCCCCAGAGTCTAGGGAACACCGGGGAGCTGTTTTTT.

The rearrangement uses TRBV28 and TRBJ2-5, with 7 bases identical to TRBD1. Germline CDR1 is MDHEN and CDR2 is SYDVKM. CDR3 length: 14 residues. The V segment lost 5 bases and the J segment 1 base; nucleotides outside the gene matches: 4. The CDR3 sequence: CASSRDRAQETQYF. The CDR3 nucleotides are TGTGCCAGCAGTCGCGACAGGGCCCAAGAGACCCAGTACTTC.

As regards this clone: In the same sample, other DNA sequences code for this CDR3. V and J are TRBV6-5 and TRBJ2-7; tentative D call: TRBD1 (6 bases). V was shortened by 0 bases and J by 4 bases, with 7 bases between the two germline ends. CDR3 size: 13 residues. Germline V gives CDR1 MNHEY, CDR2 SVGAGI. The DNA for the CDR3 is TGTGCCAGCAGTTACTCGACAGGTTACGAGCAGTACTTC. The encoded protein is CASSYSTGYEQYF.

V usage is TRBV29-1 and J usage is TRBJ2-2; TRBD1 matches at 9 bases. The CDR3 runs to 14 residues. J lost 3 bases, V lost 7 bases, and 6 bases had no gene match. Germline V CDR1 and CDR2: SQVTM, ANQGSEA. DNA of the CDR3: TGCAGCGCCGGACGACAGGGGGACACCGGGGAGCTGTTTTTT. Translation: CSAGRQGDTGELFF.